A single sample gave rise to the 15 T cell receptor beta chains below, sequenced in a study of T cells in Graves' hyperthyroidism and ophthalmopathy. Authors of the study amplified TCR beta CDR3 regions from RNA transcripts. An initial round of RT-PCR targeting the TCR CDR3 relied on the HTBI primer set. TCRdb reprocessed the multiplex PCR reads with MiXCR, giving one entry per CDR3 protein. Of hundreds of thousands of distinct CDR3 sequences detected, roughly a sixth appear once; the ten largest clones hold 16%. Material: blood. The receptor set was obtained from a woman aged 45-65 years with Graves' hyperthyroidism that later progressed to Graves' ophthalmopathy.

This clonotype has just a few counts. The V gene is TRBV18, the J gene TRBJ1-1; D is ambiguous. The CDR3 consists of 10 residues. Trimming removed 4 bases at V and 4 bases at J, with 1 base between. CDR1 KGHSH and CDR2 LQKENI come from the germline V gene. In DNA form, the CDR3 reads TGTGCCAGCTCACGCACTGAAGCTTTCTTT. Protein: CASSRTEAFF. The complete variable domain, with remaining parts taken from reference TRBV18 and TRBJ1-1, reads NAGVMQNPRHLVRRRGQEARLRCSPMKGHSHVYWYRQLPEEGLKFMVYLQKENIIDESGMPKERFSAEFPKEGPSILRIQQVVRGDSAAYFCASSRTEAFFGQGTRLTVV.

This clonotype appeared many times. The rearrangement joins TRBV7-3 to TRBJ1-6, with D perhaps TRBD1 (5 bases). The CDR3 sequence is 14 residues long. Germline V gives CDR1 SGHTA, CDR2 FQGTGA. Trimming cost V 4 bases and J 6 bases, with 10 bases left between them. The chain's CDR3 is CASSSQGSNSPLHF. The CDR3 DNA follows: TGTGCCAGCAGCTCGCAGGGATCTAATTCACCCCTCCACTTT.

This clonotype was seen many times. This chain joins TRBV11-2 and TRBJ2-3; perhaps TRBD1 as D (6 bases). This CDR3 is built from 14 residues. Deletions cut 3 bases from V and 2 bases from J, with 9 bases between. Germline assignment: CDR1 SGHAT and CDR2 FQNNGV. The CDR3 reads CASSFGQTTDTQYF. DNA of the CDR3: TGTGCCAGCAGCTTCGGACAGACCACAGATACGCAGTATTTT.

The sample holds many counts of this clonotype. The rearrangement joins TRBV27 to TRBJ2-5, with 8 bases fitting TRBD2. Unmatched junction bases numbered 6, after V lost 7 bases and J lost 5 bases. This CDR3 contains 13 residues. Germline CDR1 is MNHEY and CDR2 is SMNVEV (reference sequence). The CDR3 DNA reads TGTGCCAGCAAGCCGCGGGGGGATGAGACCCAGTACTTC. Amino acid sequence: CASKPRGDETQYF.

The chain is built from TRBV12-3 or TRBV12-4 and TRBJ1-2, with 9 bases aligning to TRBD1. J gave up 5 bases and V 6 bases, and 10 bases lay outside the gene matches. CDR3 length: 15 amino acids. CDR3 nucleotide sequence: TGTGCCAGCAGCGAACCGGGACAGGGCGGGTATGGCTACACCTTC. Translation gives CASSEPGQGGYGYTF.

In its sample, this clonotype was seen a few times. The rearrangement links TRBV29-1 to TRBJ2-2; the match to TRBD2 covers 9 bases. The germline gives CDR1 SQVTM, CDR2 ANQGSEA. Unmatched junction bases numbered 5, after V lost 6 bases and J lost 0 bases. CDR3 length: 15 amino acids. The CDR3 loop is CSVRGGPANTGELFF. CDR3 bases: TGCAGCGTGCGGGGGGGGCCCGCGAACACCGGGGAGCTGTTTTTT.

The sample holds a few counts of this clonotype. The CDR3 loop is CSLRGGGRNEQFF. For the CDR3, the DNA is TGCAGTCTAAGGGGGGGGGGCAGGAATGAGCAGTTCTTC. V and J are TRBV20-1 and TRBJ2-1; maybe TRBD2 (7 bases). Germline CDR1 reads DFQATT; CDR2 reads SNEGSKA (reference sequence). V was clipped by 8 bases and J by 7 bases, with 18 bases between them. There are 13 residues in the CDR3.

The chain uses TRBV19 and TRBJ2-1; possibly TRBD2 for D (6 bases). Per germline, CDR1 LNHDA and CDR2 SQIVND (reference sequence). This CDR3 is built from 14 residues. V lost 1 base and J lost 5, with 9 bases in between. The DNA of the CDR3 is TGTGCCAGTAGTATAGGGGGGGTTGACAATGAGCAGTTCTTC. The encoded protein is CASSIGGVDNEQFF.

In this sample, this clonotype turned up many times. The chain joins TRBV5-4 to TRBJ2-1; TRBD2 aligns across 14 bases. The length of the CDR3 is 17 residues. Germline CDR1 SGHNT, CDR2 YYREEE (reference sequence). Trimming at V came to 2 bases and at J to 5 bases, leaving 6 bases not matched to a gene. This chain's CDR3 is CASSFGLAGGFNNEQFF. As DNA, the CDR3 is TGTGCCAGCAGCTTCGGACTAGCGGGGGGCTTTAACAATGAGCAGTTCTTC.

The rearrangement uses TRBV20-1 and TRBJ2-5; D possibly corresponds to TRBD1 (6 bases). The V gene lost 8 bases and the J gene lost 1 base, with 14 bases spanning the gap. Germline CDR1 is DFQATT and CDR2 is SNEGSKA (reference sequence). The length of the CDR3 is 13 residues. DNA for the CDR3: TGCAGTATCTTACAGGGTCGCCAAGAGACCCAGTACTTC. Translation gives CSILQGRQETQYF.

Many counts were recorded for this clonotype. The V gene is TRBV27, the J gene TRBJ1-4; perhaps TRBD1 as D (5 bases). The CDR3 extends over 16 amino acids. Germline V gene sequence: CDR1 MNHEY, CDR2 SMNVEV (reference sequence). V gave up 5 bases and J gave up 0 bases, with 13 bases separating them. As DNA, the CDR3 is TGTGCCAGCAGTCAACGGGACGGTCCAACTAATGAAAAACTGTTTTTT. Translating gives CASSQRDGPTNEKLFF. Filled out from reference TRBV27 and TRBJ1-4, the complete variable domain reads EAQVTQNPRYLITVTGKKLTVTCSQNMNHEYMSWYRQDPGLGLRQIYYSMNVEVTDKGDVPEGYKVSRKEKRNFPLILESPSPNQTSLYFCASSQRDGPTNEKLFFGSGTQLSVL.

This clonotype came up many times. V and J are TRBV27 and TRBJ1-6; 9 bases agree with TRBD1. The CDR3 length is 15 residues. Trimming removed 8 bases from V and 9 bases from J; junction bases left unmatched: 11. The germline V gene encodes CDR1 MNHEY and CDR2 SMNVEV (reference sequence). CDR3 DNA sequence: TGTGCCAGCTTAATGACACGGGACAGGGCTTCACCCCTCCACTTT. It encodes CASLMTRDRASPLHF.

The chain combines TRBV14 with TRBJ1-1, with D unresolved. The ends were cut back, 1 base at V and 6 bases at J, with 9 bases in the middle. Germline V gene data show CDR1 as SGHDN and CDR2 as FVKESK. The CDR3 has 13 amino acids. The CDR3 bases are TGTGCCAGCAGCCAAGTTTCAGTGTCTGAAGCTTTCTTT. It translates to CASSQVSVSEAFF. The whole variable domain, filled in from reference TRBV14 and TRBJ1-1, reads EAGVTQFPSHSVIEKGQTVTLRCDPISGHDNLYWYRRVMGKEIKFLLHFVKESKQDESGMPNNRFLAERTGGTYSTLKVQPAELEDSGVYFCASSQVSVSEAFFGQGTRLTVV.

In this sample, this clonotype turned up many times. Here the CDR3 DNA reads TGTGCCTGGAGTACTACAGGGGGGAATCAGCCCCAGCATTTT. The encoded protein is CAWSTTGGNQPQHF. The chain carries TRBV30 and TRBJ1-5; 8 nucleotides match TRBD1. The V gene end was trimmed by 2 bases and the J gene end by 4 bases; junction bases not matched to a gene: 4. This CDR3 has 14 amino acids. The germline V gene encodes CDR1 GTSNPN and CDR2 SVGIG (reference sequence).

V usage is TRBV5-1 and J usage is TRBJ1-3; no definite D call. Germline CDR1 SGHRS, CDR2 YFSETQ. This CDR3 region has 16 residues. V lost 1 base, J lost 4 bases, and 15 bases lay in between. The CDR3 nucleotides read TGCGCCAGCAGCTTGAAGGAAAGAACTTCCGGAAACACCATATATTTT. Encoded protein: CASSLKERTSGNTIYF. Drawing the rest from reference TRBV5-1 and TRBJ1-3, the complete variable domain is KAGVTQTPRYLIKTRGQQVTLSCSPISGHRSVSWYQQTPGQGLQFLFEYFSETQRNKGNFPGRFSGRQFSNSRSEMNVSTLELGDSALYLCASSLKERTSGNTIYFGEGSWLTVV.